Presented here are 6 T cell receptor beta chains from one specimen sequenced in a study of T cell changes during pregnancy in multiple sclerosis (dated by TCRdb to between 2019 and 2020). Preparation of the library involved the immunoSEQ multiplex PCR assay. TCRdb took over this immuneACCESS table, retaining in-frame rearrangements with V and J assigned. Such tables are incomplete; in checked studies, under half of the missing clones stem from an unresolved V gene, and the remainder is unexplained. The sample table holds just under 45,000 clones, of which approximately 96% were seen once. The ten largest clones take up roughly 0.9% of the sample. This specimen was peripheral blood, taken in the second trimester of pregnancy. The receptor set was obtained from a female donor with multiple sclerosis, enrolled in a pregnancy study.

V usage is TRBV4-2 and J usage is TRBJ2-5; the D gene is possibly TRBD1 (6 bases). The J call is uncertain, as TRBJ2-7 better fits the DNA end. Germline CDR1 reads LGHNA; CDR2 reads YNFKEQ. CDR3 length equals 15 residues. CDR3 amino acids: CASSQDLQGFYEQYF. The CDR3 DNA sequence: TGTGCCAGCAGCCAAGATCTCCAGGGGTTTTACGAGCAGTACTTC.

This rearrangement joins TRBV28 to TRBJ2-3; D is unclear. The CDR3 consists of 12 residues. CDR1 MDHEN and CDR2 SYDVKM come from the germline V gene. Trimming stripped 5 bases from V and 0 bases from J, with 3 bases between. DNA of the CDR3: TGTGCCAGCAGTCCGAGCACAGATACGCAGTATTTT. It codes for CASSPSTDTQYF.

This clone was detected once. The J gene is TRBJ2-1, the V gene TRBV30; 7 nucleotides agree with TRBD2. V dropped 6 bases and J dropped 2; count of bases not matched to a gene: 13. The CDR3 covers 16 residues. Germline V gives CDR1 GTSNPN, CDR2 SVGIG (reference sequence). The CDR3 sequence: CACRVRGRRTYNEQFF. The DNA of the CDR3 is TGTGCCTGTAGAGTCCGCGGGAGACGGACCTACAATGAGCAGTTCTTC.

The chain uses TRBV27 and TRBJ1-1; D might be TRBD1 (6 bases). This CDR3 contains 13 residues. Trimming removed 5 bases from V and 1 base from J, with 8 bases in between. Germline CDR1 MNHEY, CDR2 SMNVEV (reference sequence). The CDR3 region has the DNA TGTGCCAGCAGTCCGACAGGGAACACTGAAGCTTTCTTT. Translated, it gives CASSPTGNTEAFF.

V usage is TRBV19 and J usage is TRBJ1-5; 8 bases line up with TRBD1. Trimming at V came to 1 base and at J to 6 bases, leaving 8 bases not matched to a gene. The germline CDR1 and CDR2 sequences are LNHDA and SQIVND (reference sequence). The CDR3 has 16 amino acids. The CDR3 loop reads CASSIGTDRGRQPQHF. In DNA, the CDR3 is TGTGCCAGTAGTATAGGTACTGACAGGGGCCGTCAGCCCCAGCATTTT.

The chain couples TRBV19 to TRBJ2-7; the match to TRBD1 covers 9 bases. V lost 3 bases to trimming and J lost 3 bases; unmatched junction nucleotides: 12. The CDR3 totals 17 residues. Germline CDR1 and CDR2: LNHDA and SQIVND (reference sequence). The CDR3 region has the DNA TGTGCCAGTAGTATTCGGACCCCCGGGACAGGGTACTACGAGCAGTACTTC. Its protein is CASSIRTPGTGYYEQYF.